Following are 12 T cell receptor beta chains from one sample sequenced in a study of blood T cell repertoires in COVID-19. The data were produced by immunoSEQ multiplex PCR, yet TCRdb's version contains in-frame clones alone and is incomplete. This sample has 150,000 to 200,000 clones, with 86% found just once. The sequencing input was peripheral blood. These receptors all come from a man aged 18 to 29 with acute or convalescent COVID-19.

CDR3 coding DNA: TGTGCCAGCGGTAAAACAGGGGTCCCCTCCGAGCAGTACTTC. Its protein product is CASGKTGVPSEQYF. The rearrangement links TRBV6-1 to TRBJ2-7, with 7 bases lining up with TRBD1. Germline CDR1 MNHNS, CDR2 SASEGT. The CDR3 totals 14 residues. Trimming at V came to 8 bases and at J to 6 bases, leaving 13 bases not matched to a gene.

This chain links TRBV5-6 with TRBJ1-5; D is possibly TRBD1 (6 bases). Trimming took 0 bases from V and 7 from J, leaving 11 bases between them. The germline CDR1 and CDR2 sequences are SGHDT and YYEEEE. This CDR3 region has 14 residues. The CDR3, as DNA: TGTGCCAGCAGCTTGGCGGGGGGGCAGCAGCCCCAGCATTTT. Translation: CASSLAGGQQPQHF.

V is TRBV6-5 and J is TRBJ1-1; D unclear. V lost 8 bases and J 3 bases, leaving 13 bases between the germline ends. Germline V gene lookup returns CDR1 MNHEY and CDR2 SVGAGI. This CDR3 comprises 13 residues. CDR3 nucleotides: TGTGCCAGCCGGCAGACCCGGGACACTGAAGCTTTCTTT. Translating gives CASRQTRDTEAFF.

This sequence joins TRBV4-2 and TRBJ2-2; D is perhaps TRBD2 (7 bases). CDR3 size: 15 residues. Looked up from germline, CDR1 is LGHNA and CDR2 is YNFKEQ. V lost 4 bases, J lost 7 bases, and 16 bases lay in between. DNA for the CDR3: TGTGCCAGCAGCCCAGCCGGGGGGCATGGCGGGGAGCTGTTTTTT. Protein product: CASSPAGGHGGELFF.

The CDR3 region is CASRTSGGIANTGELFF. CDR3 DNA sequence: TGTGCCAGCAGGACTAGCGGGGGAATAGCGAACACCGGGGAGCTGTTTTTT. This sequence joins TRBV9 and TRBJ2-2, with 12 bases that match TRBD2. V trimming: 5 bases; J trimming: 0 bases; junction bases outside the gene matches: 5. The germline V gene encodes CDR1 SGDLS and CDR2 YYNGEE. The CDR3 runs 17 residues. Using reference TRBV9 and TRBJ2-2 for the parts outside the CDR3, the full variable domain is DSGVTQTPKHLITATGQRVTLRCSPRSGDLSVYWYQQSLDQGLQFLIQYYNGEERAKGNILERFSAQQFPDLHSELNLSSLELGDSALYFCASRTSGGIANTGELFFGEGSRLTVL.

The chain links TRBV5-1 to TRBJ2-7, with 10 bases lining up with TRBD1. Germline CDR1 is SGHRS and CDR2 is YFSETQ. This CDR3 has 13 residues. The trim removed 8 bases at V and 0 bases at J, leaving 2 bases unmatched. CDR3 nucleotide sequence: TGCGCCAGTGGGACAGGGGCCTCCTACGAGCAGTACTTC. This encodes CASGTGASYEQYF.

This sequence joins TRBV3-1 (or the pseudogene TRBV3-2) and TRBJ1-3, with D possibly matching TRBD1 (5 bases). Trimming took 6 bases from V and 0 from J, leaving 12 bases between them. Germline V gives CDR1 LGHDT, CDR2 YNNKEL (reference sequence). The CDR3 runs to 15 residues. The CDR3 nucleotides are TGTGCCAGCAGAGGGGCAGGGCACTCTGGAAACACCATATATTTT. It specifies CASRGAGHSGNTIYF.

The V call is TRBV2, the J call TRBJ2-2; 9 positions match TRBD1. Germline V gene sequence: CDR1 SNHLY, CDR2 FYNNEI. Trimming removed 6 bases from V and 5 bases from J; junction bases left unmatched: 7. The length of the CDR3 is 15 residues. The CDR3 reads CASRVGTGFTGELFF. The CDR3 region has the DNA TGTGCCAGCAGGGTCGGGACAGGGTTTACCGGGGAGCTGTTTTTT.

The chain joins TRBV29-1 to TRBJ2-2; perhaps TRBD1 as D (6 bases). Per germline, CDR1 SQVTM and CDR2 ANQGSEA. The V gene lost 5 bases and the J gene lost 1 base, with 11 bases spanning the gap. The CDR3 covers 14 residues. The CDR3 DNA is TGCAGCGTTCGGACAGAACTGAACACCGGGGAGCTGTTTTTT. Protein sequence: CSVRTELNTGELFF.

This chain joins TRBV5-1 and TRBJ1-2, with a tentative D call TRBD1 (6 bases). V was pared by 2 bases and J by 3 bases, with 14 bases between. The CDR3 runs to 15 residues. The germline V gene encodes CDR1 SGHRS and CDR2 YFSETQ. CDR3 in DNA: TGCGCCAGCAGCTTTGACAGGCCGACTGACTATGGCTACACCTTC. It specifies CASSFDRPTDYGYTF. Using reference TRBV5-1 and TRBJ1-2 for the parts outside the CDR3, the full variable domain is KAGVTQTPRYLIKTRGQQVTLSCSPISGHRSVSWYQQTPGQGLQFLFEYFSETQRNKGNFPGRFSGRQFSNSRSEMNVSTLELGDSALYLCASSFDRPTDYGYTFGSGTRLTVV.

The chain joins TRBV5-1 to TRBJ1-2, with D uncertain. Germline CDR1 is SGHRS and CDR2 is YFSETQ. V lost 4 bases to trimming and J lost 4 bases, with 20 bases between them. CDR3 length equals 16 residues. The CDR3 sequence is CASSPAPPPNSYGYTF. Here the CDR3 DNA reads TGCGCCAGCAGCCCCGCCCCCCCTCCTAATAGCTATGGCTACACCTTC.

The chain carries TRBV2 and TRBJ1-1; possibly TRBD1 for D (6 bases). The V and J ends lost 4 bases and 1 base respectively, with 13 bases between them. Germline values: CDR1 SNHLY, CDR2 FYNNEI. The CDR3 length is 15 residues. CDR3 sequence reads: CASSAGQRPNTEAFF. CDR3 sequence (DNA): TGTGCCAGCAGTGCAGGACAGCGTCCGAACACTGAAGCTTTCTTT. Together with reference TRBV2 and TRBJ1-1, the CDR3 gives the full variable domain: EPEVTQTPSHQVTQMGQEVILRCVPISNHLYFYWYRQILGQKVEFLVSFYNNEISEKSEIFDDQFSVERPDGSNFTLKIRSTKLEDSAMYFCASSAGQRPNTEAFFGQGTRLTVV.